Sequencing of this T cell receptor beta chain was carried out in a study of T-cell reconstitution after alpha-beta-depleted transplantation in children. Germline-derived CDR1 and CDR2 are SGHAT and FQNNGV. CDR3 length: 14 amino acids. With 2 bases removed from V and 1 base from J, the gap between germline ends came to 7 bases. The TCRbeta library incorporated unique molecular identifiers. TCRdb ran MiXCR on the PCR reads and lists one entry per CDR3 protein. The data show approximately 190,000 distinct CDR3 sequences, with about 8.2% seen just once and about 40% held by the top ten. This sequence originates from a male patient aged 2 to 10 who had a stem cell transplant for acute myeloid leukemia, so the T cells may come from the graft donor. The starting material was PBMCs, mostly from graft donor cells, obtained 360 days after TCRalphabeta/CD19-depleted stem cell transplant. The V gene is TRBV11-2, the J gene TRBJ2-3; no clear D gene. CDR3 region: CASSLTRGTDTQYF. The CDR3 DNA sequence: TGTGCCAGCAGCTTAACCAGAGGCACAGATACGCAGTATTTT.